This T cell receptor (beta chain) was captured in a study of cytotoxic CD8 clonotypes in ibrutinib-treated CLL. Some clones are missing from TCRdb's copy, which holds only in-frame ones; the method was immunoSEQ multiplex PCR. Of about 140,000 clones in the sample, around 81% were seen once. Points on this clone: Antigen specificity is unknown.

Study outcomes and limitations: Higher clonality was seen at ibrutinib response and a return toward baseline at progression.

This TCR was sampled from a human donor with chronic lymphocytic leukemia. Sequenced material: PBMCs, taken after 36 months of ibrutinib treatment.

Here the CDR3 DNA reads TGTGCCAGTAGTATTTCTCCGAACACCGGGGAGCTGTTTTTT. Protein product: CASSISPNTGELFF. The chain combines TRBV19 with TRBJ2-2; unclear D gene. The CDR3 loop spans 14 amino acids. CDR1 is LNHDA and CDR2 is SQIVND in the germline V gene (reference sequence). The V gene lost 3 bases and the J gene lost 0 bases, with 5 bases spanning the gap. The variable domain in full, with the rest retrieved from reference TRBV19 and TRBJ2-2, is DGGITQSPKYLFRKEGQNVTLSCEQNLNHDAMYWYRQDPGQGLRLIYYSQIVNDFQKGDIAEGYSVSREKKESFPLTVTSAQKNPTAFYLCASSISPNTGELFFGEGSRLTVL.